Reported below is one T cell receptor beta chain. Its antigen remains undetermined. Base qualities are missing; no much larger clone stands one base away. The data were produced on an Illumina MiSeq. Using fastp trimming at Q25 and MiXCR clonotype assembly, TCRdb reanalyzed the public sequencing data and kept in-frame beta chains. Here each entry gathers all rows of one CDR3 protein and keeps the most common genes and DNA. The sample includes 25,000 or so distinct CDR3 sequences, with roughly 72% observed a single time. Around 14% of the sample is in the top ten clones. These data are taken from a study of type 1 regulatory T cells (dated by TCRdb to about 2021). General notes on the study: An in vitro protocol by which a Tr1-enriched, alloantigen-specific CD4 T cell product named T-allo10 was generated was characterized in the study. T-allo10 was being evaluated clinically in patients with hematological malignancies who were receiving allogeneic hematopoietic stem cell transplantation.

Specificity for host alloantigens, anergy, and the capacity for alloantigen-specific suppression were described as properties of donor-derived T-allo10 cells. Trimming removed 4 bases from V and 0 bases from J; the gene matches leave 4 bases unexplained. The CDR3 runs 18 residues from the cysteine to the phenylalanine. The retained sequence is limited to the CDR3, 54 bases, with the frame set at the first base. CDR1 and CDR2 are read off the germline V gene (reference sequence) as SEHNR and FQNEAQ. The V gene is TRBV7-9 and the J gene is TRBJ2-2; 14 junctional bases match TRBD2. This receptor was obtained from a human donor in good health. The specimen was cultured T cells, either the whole culture or a sorted T cell fraction (not recorded which). Per the publication, the cell subset or site label means: Tr1-enriched cell product generated in vitro against host alloantigens. The CDR3 here reads CASSSGTSGGPNTGELFF. The DNA sequence follows: TGTGCCAGCAGCTCGGGGACTAGCGGGGGACCGAACACCGGGGAGCTGTTTTTT.